A single sample gave rise to the 10 T cell receptor beta chains below, sequenced in a study of shared clonotypes between healthy human individuals. Measured with immunoSEQ multiplex PCR; TCRdb has only the in-frame clones, and not every one. Of nearly 750,000 clones listed, 72% are singletons. The specimen was memory CD4+ T cells sorted from blood. Subset here: CD45RA-negative fraction. Receptors originate from a woman in her twenties or thirties in good health.

The gene calls are TRBV2 and TRBJ2-1; TRBD1 matches 9 bases. The CDR3 length is 15 residues. The V segment lost 2 bases and the J segment 2 bases; nucleotides outside the gene matches: 1. CDR1 SNHLY and CDR2 FYNNEI come from the germline V gene. CDR3 in amino acids: CASSETGGAYNEQFF. CDR3 nucleotide sequence: TGTGCCAGCAGTGAAACAGGGGGCGCCTACAATGAGCAGTTCTTC.

This clone was picked up a small number of times. J is TRBJ1-5 and V is TRBV29-1, with 11 bases lining up with TRBD1. There are 15 residues in the CDR3. In germline, CDR1 is SQVTM, CDR2 ANQGSEA. Trimming took 5 bases from V and 5 from J; bases not matched to a gene: 8. The chain's CDR3 is CSVKYGTGGHQPQHF. As DNA, the CDR3 is TGCAGCGTTAAATATGGGACAGGGGGACATCAGCCCCAGCATTTT.

This chain joins TRBV18 and TRBJ1-5; D gene unclear. Germline V gives CDR1 KGHSH, CDR2 LQKENI. The CDR3 totals 13 residues. V was cut by 6 bases and J by 2 bases, with 8 bases left in between. CDR3: CASSELGNQPQHF. DNA for the CDR3: TGTGCCAGCTCCGAGCTAGGCAATCAGCCCCAGCATTTT.

About this clone itself: The junction does not match germline at one end; this may be a read error. The chain is built from TRBV6-4 and TRBJ1-5, with TRBD1 identical over 8 bases. The CDR3 is 16 residues long. Germline V gene data show CDR1 as MRHNA and CDR2 as SNTAGT. The CDR3 loop reads CASSYSADRDNQPQHF. The CDR3 region has the DNA TGTGCCAGCAGTTACTCCGCGGACAGGGATAATCAGCCCCAGCATTTT.

The chain has TRBV10-2 and TRBJ2-5; 8 bases line up with TRBD1. Per the germline V gene, CDR1 is WSHSY and CDR2 is SAAADI. This CDR3 has 12 residues. Unmatched junction bases numbered 6, after V lost 10 bases and J lost 5 bases. DNA of the CDR3: TGCGCCACGACAGGGGTGGGGGAGACCCAGTACTTC. This sequence encodes CATTGVGETQYF.

Note on this clone: The sample holds other DNA sequences that translate to the same CDR3. This chain links TRBV28 with TRBJ2-7; D is undetermined. This CDR3 region has 12 residues. The V gene's germline CDR1 is MDHEN and CDR2 SYDVKM. The germline V and J ends were trimmed by 2 bases and 7 bases, with 9 bases remaining between them. For the CDR3, the DNA is TGTGCCAGCAGTTTACGGGTCGGGGAGCAGTACTTC. Its translation: CASSLRVGEQYF.

V and J are TRBV5-4 and TRBJ1-1, with 7 bases fitting TRBD1. Germline trimming cut 0 bases from V and 8 bases from J; bases unmatched to any gene: 4. The CDR3 runs 13 residues. Germline CDR1 is SGHNT and CDR2 is YYREEE (reference sequence). This chain's CDR3 is CASSLERGHEAFF. In DNA, the CDR3 is TGTGCCAGCAGCTTGGAAAGGGGGCACGAAGCTTTCTTT.

The CDR3 sequence: CASLAAMGEAFF. In DNA, the CDR3 is TGTGCCAGCTTAGCGGCCATGGGTGAAGCTTTCTTT. The chain couples TRBV6-6 to TRBJ1-1; D is ambiguous. Germline values: CDR1 MNHNY, CDR2 SVGAGI (reference sequence). This CDR3 spans 12 amino acids. Trimming pared 8 bases from V and 7 bases from J, leaving 14 bases between.

The DNA of the CDR3 is TGTGCCAGCTCACCATGGACTGACAGGGTATCCGCAGATACGCAGTATTTT. Residues: CASSPWTDRVSADTQYF. This rearrangement joins TRBV18 to TRBJ2-3; 7 nucleotides line up with TRBD1. Germline loops: CDR1 KGHSH, CDR2 LQKENI. CDR3 length: 17 amino acids. V dropped 2 bases and J dropped 4; count of bases not matched to a gene: 12.

This rearrangement joins TRBV11-2 to TRBJ2-1; D is unclear. The CDR3 runs to 13 residues. Germline V gene sequence: CDR1 SGHAT, CDR2 FQNNGV. Trimming took 0 bases from V and 9 from J, leaving 9 bases between them. The CDR3 bases are TGTGCCAGCAGCTTAGATTTAGGGATTGAGCAGTTCTTC. It is translated as CASSLDLGIEQFF.